This note documents a single TCR beta chain sequence. These data belong to a study of blood T cell repertoires in COVID-19. Overall study: There were acute and convalescent COVID-19 samples, and they came from the United States, Italy and Spain. PBMCs, B-cell-depleted T cells, or T cells were the source of the cDNA or gDNA that made up the material.

In the original workflow: Nucleated cell counts were estimated from reference gene primer amplification. The data were produced by immunoSEQ multiplex PCR, yet TCRdb's version contains in-frame clones alone and is incomplete. V and J calls and clone size are as listed in that table; D and trimming were resolved from the DNA. Of about 73,000 clones listed, roughly 81% are singletons. V was pared by 6 bases and J by 5 bases, with 14 bases between. This CDR3 comprises 14 residues. Germline assignment: CDR1 LNHDA and CDR2 SQIVND (reference sequence). The source of this sequence is a woman in her 70s with acute or convalescent COVID-19. Specimen: peripheral blood. The chain recombines TRBV19 with TRBJ2-1, with D maybe TRBD2 (5 bases). Here the CDR3 reads CASRPLDSNNEQFF. The CDR3 DNA reads TGTGCCAGTAGGCCACTAGATTCTAACAATGAGCAGTTCTTC. The full variable domain, in which reference TRBV19 and TRBJ2-1 provide the parts outside the CDR3, is DGGITQSPKYLFRKEGQNVTLSCEQNLNHDAMYWYRQDPGQGLRLIYYSQIVNDFQKGDIAEGYSVSREKKESFPLTVTSAQKNPTAFYLCASRPLDSNNEQFFGPGTRLTVL.